These 22 T cell receptor beta chains came from one sample sequenced in a study of T-cell reconstitution after alpha-beta-depleted transplantation in children. Unique molecular identifiers were used to barcode this TCRbeta library. TCRdb analysed the PCR reads with MiXCR anew, one entry per CDR3 protein. The sample has roughly 500,000 distinct CDR3 sequences; 18% are singletons. Sequencing was performed on PBMCs from the stem cell graft donor, taken from the stem cell graft. Source of these receptors: a human donor who donated a stem cell graft to a child with acute lymphoblastic leukemia.

The J gene is TRBJ1-5, the V gene TRBV18; perhaps TRBD1 as D (5 bases). Deletions cut 3 bases from V and 1 base from J, with 10 bases between. The germline V gene has CDR1 KGHSH and CDR2 LQKENI. The CDR3 extends over 15 amino acids. The CDR3 DNA is TGTGCCAGCTCACCTCCGGGACGGAGCAATCAGCCCCAGCATTTT. Translation: CASSPPGRSNQPQHF.

The chain uses TRBV9 and TRBJ2-7; tentative D call: TRBD1 (5 bases). Between the trimmed V and J ends, which lost 0 bases and 1 base, there was a span of 11 bases. Germline V gives CDR1 SGDLS, CDR2 YYNGEE. The CDR3 consists of 15 residues. The CDR3 sequence is CASSVGTTLSYEQYF. The DNA for the CDR3 is TGTGCCAGCAGCGTAGGGACAACGTTATCCTACGAGCAGTACTTC.

The chain links TRBV2 to TRBJ2-1; TRBD2 matches 10 bases. CDR1 SNHLY and CDR2 FYNNEI come from the germline V gene. This CDR3 has 14 amino acids. The trim removed 11 bases at V and 7 bases at J, leaving 11 bases unmatched. The chain's CDR3 is CALPRLAGSNEQFF. CDR3 nucleotides: TGTGCCCTCCCCCGACTAGCGGGCTCAAATGAGCAGTTCTTC.

This clonotype has only a few counts. The chain joins TRBV3-1 to TRBJ2-7, with a tentative D call TRBD1 (5 bases). The CDR3 length is 15 residues. Germline V gene sequence: CDR1 LGHDT, CDR2 YNNKEL (reference sequence). V gave up 1 base and J gave up 2 bases, with 12 bases separating them. CDR3 residues: CASSQVQDLAYEQYF. In nucleotides, the CDR3 is TGTGCCAGCAGCCAAGTACAGGACCTGGCCTACGAGCAGTACTTC.

The chain has TRBV4-1 and TRBJ1-2, with D maybe TRBD1 (5 bases). The CDR3 covers 17 residues. Germline lookup yields CDR1 MGHRA and CDR2 YSYEKL. The V end lost 3 bases, the J end lost 1 base, and 18 bases lay between the germline ends. This chain's CDR3 is CASSQMFPGPDNYGYTF. DNA of the CDR3: TGCGCCAGCAGCCAGATGTTCCCGGGACCAGATAACTATGGCTACACCTTC.

The gene calls are TRBV5-4 and TRBJ2-3; D may be TRBD1 (5 bases). Per the germline V gene, CDR1 is SGHNT and CDR2 is YYREEE (reference sequence). Trimming removed 2 bases from V and 1 base from J, with 11 bases in between. This CDR3 contains 15 residues. The CDR3, as DNA: TGTGCCAGCAGCTTTAGGGAAGGGGGCACAGATACGCAGTATTTT. Translated, it gives CASSFREGGTDTQYF.

This clonotype was counted ten times or more. The gene calls are TRBV6-1 and TRBJ1-4; a possible D gene is TRBD1 (6 bases). V was pared by 6 bases and J by 5 bases, with 13 bases between. The CDR3 is 14 residues long. Germline V CDR1 and CDR2: MNHNS, SASEGT. CDR3 residues: CASSRQVLNEKLFF. CDR3 DNA sequence: TGTGCCAGCAGCCGACAGGTCTTAAATGAAAAACTGTTTTTT.

This chain links TRBV5-5 with TRBJ2-3; D might be TRBD2 (5 bases). The V end was cut by 4 bases, the J end by 3 bases, with 18 bases between. The germline V gene has CDR1 SGHKS and CDR2 YYEKEE (reference sequence). The CDR3 totals 16 residues. CDR3 residues: CASSPSWGPGTDTQYF. The CDR3 coding sequence is TGTGCCAGCAGCCCCTCTTGGGGTCCGGGGACAGATACGCAGTATTTT.

The rearrangement uses TRBV27 and TRBJ2-6; no clear D. From germline, CDR1 is MNHEY and CDR2 SMNVEV (reference sequence). The CDR3 has 13 amino acids. Trimming cost V 3 bases and J 4 bases, with 4 bases left between them. The chain's CDR3 is CASSFLGANVLTF. CDR3 in DNA: TGTGCCAGCAGTTTTTTAGGGGCCAACGTCCTGACTTTC.

This rearrangement joins TRBV5-6 to TRBJ1-2; 8 nucleotides line up with TRBD1. The V gene end was trimmed by 0 bases and the J gene end by 8 bases; junction bases not matched to a gene: 18. Germline CDR1 is SGHDT and CDR2 is YYEEEE. The CDR3 covers 18 residues. The CDR3 coding sequence is TGTGCCAGCAGCTTGGGCACCTCTGGACAGGGCTTTTGGAAGGGCTACACCTTC. Its translation is CASSLGTSGQGFWKGYTF.

The V and J genes are TRBV4-1 and TRBJ1-4; D remains ambiguous. The V and J ends lost 1 base and 8 bases respectively, with 5 bases between them. This CDR3 contains 12 residues. Germline-derived CDR1 and CDR2 are MGHRA and YSYEKL. The DNA for the CDR3 is TGCGCCAGCAGCCAAGTAGGGGAAAAACTGTTTTTT. Residues: CASSQVGEKLFF.

Notes on this clonotype: At one boundary the junction diverges from the germline segment, which might be a read error. The chain has TRBV20-1 and TRBJ2-7, with D tentatively TRBD2 (5 bases). The CDR3 runs 12 residues. Per the germline V gene, CDR1 is DFQATT and CDR2 is SNEGSKA (reference sequence). The CDR3 nucleotides read TGCAGTGCTAGACTCAAGGAGACTACCTGTGCCTTC. This gives the protein CSARLKETTCAF.

The rearrangement links TRBV7-4 to TRBJ1-1, with 12 positions matching TRBD1. CDR1 and CDR2 from the germline V gene are SGHVT and SQSDAQ. The V gene end was trimmed by 5 bases and the J gene end by 4 bases; junction bases not matched to a gene: 11. There are 17 residues in the CDR3. The CDR3 loop reads CASSRAGQGAGGTEAFF. CDR3 bases: TGTGCCAGCAGCCGGGCGGGACAGGGGGCCGGGGGCACTGAAGCTTTCTTT. Full variable domain (rest looked up from reference TRBV7-4 and TRBJ1-1): GAGVSQSPRYKVAKRGRDVALRCDSISGHVTLYWYRQTLGQGSEVLTYSQSDAQRDKSGRPSGRFSAERPERSVSTLKIQRTEQGDSAVYLCASSRAGQGAGGTEAFFGQGTRLTVV.

This clonotype was observed once. The chain combines TRBV3-1 with TRBJ2-1; 11 bases fit TRBD2. The CDR3 runs 19 residues. CDR1 LGHDT and CDR2 YNNKEL come from the germline V gene (reference sequence). After removal of 6 bases from V and 8 bases from J, the junction contained 21 bases not matched to a gene. The CDR3 DNA follows: TGTGCCAGCAGTTCGCTGCCCGTTACTAGCGGGAGATCAGGTGATGAGCAGTTCTTC. This codes for CASSSLPVTSGRSGDEQFF.

The table lists this clonotype with a few counts. The chain joins TRBV27 to TRBJ2-3, with D perhaps matching TRBD1 (5 bases). CDR3 size: 11 residues. Germline values: CDR1 MNHEY, CDR2 SMNVEV (reference sequence). V lost 7 bases to trimming and J lost 6 bases, with 8 bases between them. CDR3 loop: CASIKGDTQYF. In DNA form, the CDR3 reads TGTGCCAGCATCAAGGGGGATACGCAGTATTTT.

The V and J genes are TRBV5-4 and TRBJ2-5; possibly TRBD1 or TRBD2 for D (5 bases each). Trimming left V 1 base short and J 4 bases short, with 11 bases between. Germline V gives CDR1 SGHNT, CDR2 YYREEE (reference sequence). This CDR3 has 14 residues. The DNA of the CDR3 is TGTGCCAGCAGCTTGAAGGGGACGACAGAGACCCAGTACTTC. This translates into CASSLKGTTETQYF.

This clonotype was detected only a few times. The J gene is TRBJ1-5, the V gene TRBV29-1; 7 bases fit TRBD1. The V gene's germline CDR1 is SQVTM and CDR2 ANQGSEA. V lost 7 bases, J lost 2 bases, and 2 bases stayed unmatched. This CDR3 contains 12 residues. CDR3 sequence reads: CSAGTGNQPQHF. In nucleotides, the CDR3 is TGCAGCGCTGGGACAGGCAATCAGCCCCAGCATTTT.

The J gene is TRBJ2-7, the V gene TRBV7-2; TRBD2 is a possible D gene (6 bases). The ends were cut back, 6 bases at V and 3 bases at J, with 15 bases in the middle. CDR1 is SGHTA and CDR2 is FQGNSA in the germline V gene. The CDR3 spans 14 residues. The CDR3: CASSVSSAYYEQYF. The CDR3 bases are TGTGCCAGCAGTGTATCTAGCGCCTACTACGAGCAGTACTTC.

This rearrangement joins TRBV13 to TRBJ1-2; TRBD1 agrees at 8 bases. Trimming removed 3 bases from V and 7 bases from J; junction bases left unmatched: 7. Germline lookup yields CDR1 PRHDT and CDR2 FYEKMQ (reference sequence). This CDR3 contains 14 residues. CDR3 nucleotide sequence: TGTGCCAGCAGCTTTCAGGGGGCCACGGGTGGCTACACCTTC. Translated: CASSFQGATGGYTF.

The V call is TRBV29-1, the J call TRBJ2-7; D possibly corresponds to TRBD2 (5 bases). V gave up 6 bases and J gave up 2 bases, with 14 bases separating them. The CDR3 has 13 amino acids. Germline CDR1 and CDR2: SQVTM and ANQGSEA. The CDR3 is CSVTTGKTYEQYF. In nucleotides, the CDR3 is TGCAGCGTAACGACGGGGAAAACCTACGAGCAGTACTTC.

This clonotype was detected a few times. The chain uses TRBV29-1 and TRBJ1-2; D is uncertain. V lost 5 bases to trimming and J lost 3 bases, with 10 bases between them. The CDR3 consists of 12 residues. In germline, CDR1 is SQVTM, CDR2 ANQGSEA. For the CDR3, the DNA is TGCAGCGTTAGGAGGGCTTACTATGGCTACACCTTC. Translation: CSVRRAYYGYTF.

This clonotype occurred many times. The CDR3 reads CASSPLTDSYEQYF. The DNA of the CDR3 is TGTGCCAGCAGCCCTCTCACGGACTCCTACGAGCAGTACTTC. The chain is built from TRBV12-3 or TRBV12-4 and TRBJ2-7; no reliable D call. The CDR3 has 14 amino acids. The V gene lost 6 bases and the J gene lost 0 bases, with 12 bases spanning the gap.